The present TCR beta chain was sequenced within a study of long-term antiretroviral therapy in people with HIV. The assay, immunoSEQ v3.0, was run at survey level. Sequencing was performed with immunoSEQ multiplex PCR; in TCRdb, only in-frame clones are kept and a portion is missing. The sample consists of tens of thousands of clones, approximately 72% of them appearing once. Samples held roughly 0.95-10 million cryopreserved PBMC before DNA extraction. In germline, CDR1 is LGHNA, CDR2 YSLEER. The J segment lost 8 bases and the V segment lost 4 bases, leaving 17 bases of the junction unmatched. The CDR3 is 18 amino acids.

Sequencing was performed on unsorted PBMCs, taken 3 years after starting antiretroviral therapy. The chain employs TRBV4-3 and TRBJ1-4, with 9 bases fitting TRBD1. This receptor was taken from a man aged 45 to 65 with HIV. The CDR3 spells CASSPLINPGDREEKLFF. CDR3 DNA: TGCGCCAGCAGCCCCTTGATAAACCCTGGGGACAGGGAAGAAAAACTGTTTTTT.